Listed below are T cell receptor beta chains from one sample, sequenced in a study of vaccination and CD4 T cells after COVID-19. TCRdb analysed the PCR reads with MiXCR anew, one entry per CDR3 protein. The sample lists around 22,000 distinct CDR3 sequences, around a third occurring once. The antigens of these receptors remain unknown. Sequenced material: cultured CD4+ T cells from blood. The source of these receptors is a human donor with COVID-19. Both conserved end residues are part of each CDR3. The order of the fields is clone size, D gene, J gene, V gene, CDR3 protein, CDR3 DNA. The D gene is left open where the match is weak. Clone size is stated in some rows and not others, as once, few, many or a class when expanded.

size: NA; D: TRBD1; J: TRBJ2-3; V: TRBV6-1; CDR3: CASSVDRVVTDTQYF; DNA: TGTGCCAGCAGTGTCGACAGGGTAGTAACAGATACGCAGTATTTT
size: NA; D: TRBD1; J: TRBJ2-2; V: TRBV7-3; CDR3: CASSPRTGSGELFF; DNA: TGTGCCAGCAGCCCAAGGACAGGGTCCGGGGAGCTGTTTTTT
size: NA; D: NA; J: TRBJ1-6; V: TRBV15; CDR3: CATSRDLVTGSINSPLHF; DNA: TGTGCCACCAGCAGAGATCTCGTAACGGGGTCTATTAATTCACCCCTCCACTTT
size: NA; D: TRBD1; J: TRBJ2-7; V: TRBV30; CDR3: CAWTQGAYEQYF; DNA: TGTGCCTGGACGCAGGGGGCCTACGAGCAGTACTTC
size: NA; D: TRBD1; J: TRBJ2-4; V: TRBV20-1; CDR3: CSANNRGPKNIQYF; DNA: TGCAGTGCTAACAATAGGGGGCCCAAAAACATTCAGTACTTC
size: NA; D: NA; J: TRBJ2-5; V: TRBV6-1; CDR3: CASREPGQETQYF; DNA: TGTGCCAGCAGGGAACCAGGGCAAGAGACCCAGTACTTC
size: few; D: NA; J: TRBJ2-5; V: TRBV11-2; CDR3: CASRSGRGRRGEETQYF; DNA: TGTGCCAGCAGGTCGGGCCGGGGGCGTCGCGGCGAAGAGACCCAGTACTTC
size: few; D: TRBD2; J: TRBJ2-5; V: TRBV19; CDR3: CASTSRGGGPPETQYF; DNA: TGTGCCAGTACCTCTCGGGGCGGGGGGCCGCCGGAGACCCAGTACTTC
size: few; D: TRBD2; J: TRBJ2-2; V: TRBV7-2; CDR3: CASRAQQRGTTGELFF; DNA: TGTGCCAGCAGAGCACAGCAGCGGGGAACAACCGGGGAGCTGTTTTTT
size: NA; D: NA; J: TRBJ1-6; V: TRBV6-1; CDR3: CATHRAGSYNSPLHF; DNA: TGTGCGACTCATCGGGCAGGCTCCTATAATTCACCCCTCCACTTT
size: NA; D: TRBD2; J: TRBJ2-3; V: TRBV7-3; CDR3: CASSPASGGSRSSTDTQYF; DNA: TGTGCCAGCAGCCCGGCCAGCGGGGGGTCTCGTTCTAGCACAGATACGCAGTATTTT
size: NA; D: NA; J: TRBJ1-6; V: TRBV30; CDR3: CAWSHPRQDLYNSPLHF; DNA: TGTGCCTGGAGTCACCCGCGACAGGACCTATATAATTCACCCCTCCACTTT
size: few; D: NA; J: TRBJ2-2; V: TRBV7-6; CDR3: CASSLISQNTGELFF; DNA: TGTGCCAGCAGCTTAATTTCACAGAACACCGGGGAGCTGTTTTTT
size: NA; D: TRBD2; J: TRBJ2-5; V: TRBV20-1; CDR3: CSARLIAGGPQETQYF; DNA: TGCAGTGCTAGATTAATAGCGGGGGGGCCCCAAGAGACCCAGTACTTC
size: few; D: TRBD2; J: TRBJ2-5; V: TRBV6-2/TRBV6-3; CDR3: CASSWHPSGETQYF; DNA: TGTGCCAGCAGTTGGCATCCTAGCGGAGAGACCCAGTACTTC
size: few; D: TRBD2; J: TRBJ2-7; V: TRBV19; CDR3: CASKGTSGGSSSYEQYF; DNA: TGTGCCAGTAAAGGGACTAGCGGGGGCTCAAGCTCCTACGAGCAGTACTTC
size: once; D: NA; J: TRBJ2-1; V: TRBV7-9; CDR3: CASSLRPRGPSSFHNERFF; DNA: TGTGCCAGCAGCCTACGACCTCGGGGGCCTAGCTCATTCCACAATGAGCGGTTCTTC
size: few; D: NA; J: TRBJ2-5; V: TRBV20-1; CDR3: CSEKPAGEAQYF; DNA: TGCAGCGAAAAACCTGCAGGGGAGGCCCAGTACTTC
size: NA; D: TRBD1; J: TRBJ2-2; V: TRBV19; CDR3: CASGKQGVNTGELFF; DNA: TGTGCCAGTGGAAAACAGGGGGTGAACACCGGGGAGCTGTTTTTT
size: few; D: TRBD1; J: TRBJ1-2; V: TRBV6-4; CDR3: CASSDWAGGTSYGYTF; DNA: TGTGCCAGCAGTGACTGGGCAGGGGGCACGAGCTATGGCTACACCTTC
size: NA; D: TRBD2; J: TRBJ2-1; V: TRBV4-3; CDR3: CASSLGTSRPNEQFF; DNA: TGCGCCAGCAGCCTTGGGACTAGCCGCCCCAATGAGCAGTTCTTC
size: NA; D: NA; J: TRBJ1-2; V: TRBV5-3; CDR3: CASSSEAYGYTF; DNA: TGTGCCAGCAGCTCAGAAGCCTATGGCTACACCTTC
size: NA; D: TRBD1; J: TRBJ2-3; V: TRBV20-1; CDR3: CSATGLDRASDTQYF; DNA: TGCAGTGCTACCGGGCTGGACAGGGCATCAGATACGCAGTATTTT
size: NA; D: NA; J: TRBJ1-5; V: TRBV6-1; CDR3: CASSNRQPQHF; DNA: TGTGCCAGCAGTAATCGTCAGCCCCAGCATTTT
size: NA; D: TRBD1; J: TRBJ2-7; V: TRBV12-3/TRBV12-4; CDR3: CASRYTTGVPYEQYF; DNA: TGTGCCAGCAGATATACCACAGGGGTCCCCTACGAGCAGTACTTC
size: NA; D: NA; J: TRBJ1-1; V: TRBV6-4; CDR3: CASSVREGNTEAFF; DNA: TGTGCCAGCAGTGTGAGGGAGGGGAACACTGAAGCTTTCTTT
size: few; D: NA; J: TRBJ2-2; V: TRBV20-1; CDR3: CSASLQSYTGELFF; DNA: TGCAGTGCTAGTCTCCAGTCGTACACCGGGGAGCTGTTTTTT
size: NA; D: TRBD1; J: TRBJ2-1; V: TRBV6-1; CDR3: CASRDRVTYNEQFF; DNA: TGTGCCAGCAGGGACAGGGTAACCTACAATGAGCAGTTCTTC
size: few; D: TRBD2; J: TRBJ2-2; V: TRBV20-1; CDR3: CSATRLAGNTGELFF; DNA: TGCAGTGCTACAAGACTAGCGGGAAACACCGGGGAGCTGTTTTTT
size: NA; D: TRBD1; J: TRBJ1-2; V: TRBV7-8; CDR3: CASSQTEDRGIGGYTF; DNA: TGTGCCAGCAGCCAAACCGAGGACAGGGGTATAGGGGGCTACACCTTC
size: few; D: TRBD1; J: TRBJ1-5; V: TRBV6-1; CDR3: CASRTGFQPQHF; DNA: TGTGCCAGCAGGACAGGGTTTCAGCCCCAGCATTTT
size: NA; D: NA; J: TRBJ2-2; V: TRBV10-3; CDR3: CAISVGQGEAGELFF; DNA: TGTGCCATCAGTGTAGGGCAGGGAGAGGCCGGGGAGCTGTTTTTT
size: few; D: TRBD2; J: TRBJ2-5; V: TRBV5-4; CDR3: CASSLELAGVTQYF; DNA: TGTGCCAGCAGCTTGGAACTAGCGGGGGTAACCCAGTACTTC
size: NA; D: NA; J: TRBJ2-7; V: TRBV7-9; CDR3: CASSVAGSGYEQYF; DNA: TGTGCCAGCAGCGTCGCAGGGTCGGGGTACGAGCAGTACTTC
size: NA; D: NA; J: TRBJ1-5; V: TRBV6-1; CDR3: CASRLYSNQPQHF; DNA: TGTGCCAGCCGTCTGTATAGCAATCAGCCCCAGCATTTT
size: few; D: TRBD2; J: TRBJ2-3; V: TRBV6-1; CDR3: CASIPGSGDTDTQYF; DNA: TGTGCCAGCATCCCGGGGAGCGGGGACACAGATACGCAGTATTTT
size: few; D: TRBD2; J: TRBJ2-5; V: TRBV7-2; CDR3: CASSGDSGGTKTQYF; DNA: TGTGCCAGCAGCGGAGACAGCGGGGGAACGAAGACCCAGTACTTC
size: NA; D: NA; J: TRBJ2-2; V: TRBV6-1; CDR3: CASAARGTGELFF; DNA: TGTGCCAGCGCGGCCCGGGGGACCGGGGAGCTGTTTTTT